This TCR beta chain was identified in a study of blood T cell repertoires in COVID-19. About the research overall: There were acute and convalescent COVID-19 samples, and they came from the United States, Italy and Spain. Sources were T cells, B-cell-depleted T cells, or PBMCs; the material itself was cDNA or gDNA.

The CDR3 sequence is 13 residues long. Per the germline V gene, CDR1 is SGHTA and CDR2 is FQGTGA. Between the trimmed V and J ends, which lost 5 bases and 4 bases, there was a span of 11 bases. Per the original data handling: Scientists estimated how many nucleated cells there were by amplifying reference gene primers. Profiled with immunoSEQ multiplex PCR; TCRdb holds only in-frame clones, not every one. V and J calls plus clone size are reproduced from that table; the DNA served to infer D and trimming. The sample yields 60,000 to 80,000 clones, over 85% seen once. This chain uses TRBV7-3 with TRBJ1-2, with D possibly TRBD1 on 6 matching bases. The clonotype comes from a human donor in a cohort sampled during active COVID-19. Sequencing used peripheral blood. In DNA form, the CDR3 reads TGTGCCAGCAGCACAGGGTCTGGCTATGGCTACACCTTC. Its protein is CASSTGSGYGYTF.